This TCR beta chain was retrieved from a study of blood T cell repertoires in COVID-19 (dated by TCRdb to 2020 to 2021). About the study as a whole: Samples from collaborators originated in the United States, Italy and Spain and spanned both the acute and convalescent phases of COVID-19. The prospective study material was composed of cDNA or gDNA derived from T cells, B-cell-depleted T cells, or PBMCs. Subjects who had been exposed to COVID-19, were actively infected with it, or had recovered from it provided the deeply sampled blood TCRbeta repertoires that made up the dataset. The repertoires were released in a freely available public database intended as a resource for research on the immune response to SARS-CoV-2. Samples were obtained from the ongoing ImmuneRACE study (first 160 participants) and from 1,200 or so subjects provided by 6 global collaborators. Nearly every sample came with metadata listing a de-identified subject ID, COVID-19 status, age in years and sex. Where available, HLA class I and class II types were taken from metadata supplied by the sample provider and were not determined by assay-based typing.

To note about this clone: What this receptor recognizes is not known. No much larger clone is present one base from it, and per-base qualities are unavailable.

TCRbeta CDR3 regions were amplified from genomic DNA using the immunoSEQ Assay, a bias-controlled multiplex PCR. The authors' analysis ran thus. The number of nucleated cells in each sample was estimated by amplification of reference gene primers within the assay. Sequence reads were collapsed and filtered to measure the absolute abundance of every unique TCRbeta CDR3 rearrangement. For each sample, productive Simpson clonality was calculated by taking the square root of Simpson's diversity index across productive rearrangements. TCRdb's version of the immuneACCESS table is confined to in-frame rearrangements and falls short of the full clone set. An unresolved V gene accounts for under half of the shortfall where checked; the remainder is of unknown origin. The DNA was the basis for D and trimming; V, J and clone size are from that table. Counted in this sample were 250,000 or so clones; roughly 84% of them appeared once. The leading ten clones occupy less than 8.5% of the sample.

In the prospective study, participants were roughly 18 to 90 years old, resided in approximately 25 geographic areas of the United States, and were enrolled through a virtual design. In the prospective study, participants were assigned to cohorts based on the clinical history participants reported in a screening survey and a study questionnaire. Exposed participants were defined as having been in contact with someone with a PCR-confirmed or clinician-diagnosed COVID-19 case within 2 weeks of study entry. In the prospective study, whole blood, serum and a nasopharyngeal or oropharyngeal swab were collected from each participant by mobile phlebotomists. Additional blood draws and questionnaires over a 2-month period could optionally be provided by prospective study participants. Before DNA extraction, prospective study blood samples were shipped either frozen or at room temperature. What the authors observed across the whole study: How much clinical and demographic metadata was included differed by source and by participant, and the metadata was provided uncurated.

As encoded in the germline V gene, CDR1 is SQVTM while CDR2 is ANQGSEA. V drops 3 bases and J drops 4 bases, leaving 18 bases in between. Spanning cysteine to phenylalanine, the CDR3 consists of 15 amino acids. Only the CDR3 part of the read is kept: 45 bases, read in frame from the first base. This clonotype was sampled from a woman in her 50s who had been exposed to COVID-19. The chain joins TRBV29-1 to TRBJ1-2; tentative D gene TRBD1, with 5 bases matching. Sequences were obtained from PBMCs or T cells enriched from blood (not recorded which). Read as DNA, the sequence is TGCAGCGTTGATTGGAGGGGCAGTTCAGGCTATGGCTACACCTTC. Its translation is CSVDWRGSSGYGYTF.